The clone carrying this TCR beta chain showed up just once. This sample was included in a study of long-term antiretroviral therapy in people with HIV. V was clipped by 4 bases and J by 4 bases; unmatched bases: 8. Per germline, CDR1 MDHEN and CDR2 SYDVKM. The CDR3 runs to 16 residues. With survey level as its setting, the immunoSEQ assay was v3.0. Here immunoSEQ multiplex PCR was the method, and the copy in TCRdb shows in-frame clones only, minus some. The sample lists about 36,000 clones, roughly 82% occurring once. This sample comprised unsorted PBMCs, obtained 0.6 years after starting antiretroviral therapy. The clonotype originates from a man aged 18 to 29 with HIV. The chain has TRBV28 and TRBJ1-5, with TRBD1 matching 9 bases. CDR3 nucleotides: TGTGCCAGCAGTTCACACACCGGGACAGGGAATCAGCCCCAGCATTTT. Translated, it gives CASSSHTGTGNQPQHF.